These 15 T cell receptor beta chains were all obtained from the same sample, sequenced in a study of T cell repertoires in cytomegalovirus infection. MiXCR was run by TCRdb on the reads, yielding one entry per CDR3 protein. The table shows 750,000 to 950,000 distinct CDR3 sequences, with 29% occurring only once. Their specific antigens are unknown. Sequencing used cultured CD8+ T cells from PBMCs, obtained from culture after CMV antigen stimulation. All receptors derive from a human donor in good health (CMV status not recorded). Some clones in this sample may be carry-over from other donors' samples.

Written as DNA, the CDR3 is TGTGCCAGCAGTGAAGGCAGGGCCTCACTCTATGGCTACACCTTC. It specifies CASSEGRASLYGYTF. The chain has TRBV6-1 and TRBJ1-2, with D perhaps matching TRBD1 (5 bases). The CDR3 totals 15 residues. The V gene's germline CDR1 is MNHNS and CDR2 SASEGT. Deletions cut 1 base from V and 4 bases from J, with 13 bases between.

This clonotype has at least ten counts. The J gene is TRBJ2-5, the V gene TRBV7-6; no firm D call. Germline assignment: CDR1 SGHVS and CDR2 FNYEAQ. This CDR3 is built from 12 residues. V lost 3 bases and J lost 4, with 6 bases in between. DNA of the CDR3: TGTGCCAGCAGCTTCTTGAGAGAGACCCAGTACTTC. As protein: CASSFLRETQYF.

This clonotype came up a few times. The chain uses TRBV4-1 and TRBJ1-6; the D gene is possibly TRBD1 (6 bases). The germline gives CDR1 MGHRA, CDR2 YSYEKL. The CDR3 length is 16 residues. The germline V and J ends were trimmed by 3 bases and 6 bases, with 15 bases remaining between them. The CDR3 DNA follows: TGCGCCAGCAGCCAGACCAGGACAGTCCCTAATTCACCCCTCCACTTT. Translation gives CASSQTRTVPNSPLHF.

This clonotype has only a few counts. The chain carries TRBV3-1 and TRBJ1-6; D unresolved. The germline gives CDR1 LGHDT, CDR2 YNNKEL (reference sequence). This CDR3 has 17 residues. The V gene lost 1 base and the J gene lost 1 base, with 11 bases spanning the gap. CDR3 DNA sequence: TGTGCCAGCAGCCAAGCCCGGGGTAGATCCTATAATTCACCCCTCCACTTT. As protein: CASSQARGRSYNSPLHF.

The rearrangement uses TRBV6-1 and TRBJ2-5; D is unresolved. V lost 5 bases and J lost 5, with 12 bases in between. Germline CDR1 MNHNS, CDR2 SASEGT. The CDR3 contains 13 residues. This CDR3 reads CASSYSPWETQYF. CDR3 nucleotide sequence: TGTGCCAGCAGTTACAGCCCTTGGGAGACCCAGTACTTC.

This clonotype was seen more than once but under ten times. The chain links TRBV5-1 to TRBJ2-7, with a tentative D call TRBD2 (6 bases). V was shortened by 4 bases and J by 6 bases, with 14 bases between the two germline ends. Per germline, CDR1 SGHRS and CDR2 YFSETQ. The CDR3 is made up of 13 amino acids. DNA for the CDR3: TGCGCCAGCAGCGCGGGACCGCTCTCCGAGCAGTACTTC. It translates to CASSAGPLSEQYF.

CDR3 bases: TGTGCCAGCAGTTTCCTTGGGACAGAGGACAATGAGCAGTTCTTC. Amino acids: CASSFLGTEDNEQFF. This chain connects TRBV28 to TRBJ2-1; TRBD1 agrees at 7 bases. The CDR3 totals 15 residues. The trim removed 3 bases at V and 5 bases at J, leaving 7 bases unmatched. CDR1 is MDHEN, CDR2 SYDVKM, per germline.

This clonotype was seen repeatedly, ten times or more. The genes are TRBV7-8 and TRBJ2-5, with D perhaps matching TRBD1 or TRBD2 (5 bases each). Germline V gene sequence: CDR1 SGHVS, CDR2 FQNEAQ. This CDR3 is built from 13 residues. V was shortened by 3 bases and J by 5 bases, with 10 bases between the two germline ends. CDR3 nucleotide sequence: TGTGCCAGCAGCTTCTCGTGGGGGGAGACCCAGTACTTC. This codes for CASSFSWGETQYF. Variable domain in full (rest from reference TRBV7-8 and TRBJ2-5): GAGVSQSPRYKVAKRGQDVALRCDPISGHVSLFWYQQALGQGPEFLTYFQNEAQLDKSGLPSDRFFAERPEGSVSTLKIQRTQQEDSAVYLCASSFSWGETQYFGPGTRLLVL.

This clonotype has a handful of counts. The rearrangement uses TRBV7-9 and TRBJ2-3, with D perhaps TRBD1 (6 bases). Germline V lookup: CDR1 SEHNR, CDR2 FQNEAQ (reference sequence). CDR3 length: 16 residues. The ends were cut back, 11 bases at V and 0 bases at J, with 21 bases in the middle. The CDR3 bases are TGTGCCCCCCTTCCCCCATGGGGGCCTAGCACAGATACGCAGTATTTT. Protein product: CAPLPPWGPSTDTQYF.

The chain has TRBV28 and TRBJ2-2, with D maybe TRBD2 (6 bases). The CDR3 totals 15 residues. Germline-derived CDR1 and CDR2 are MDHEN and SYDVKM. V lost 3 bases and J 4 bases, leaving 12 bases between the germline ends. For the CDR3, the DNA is TGTGCCAGCAGTTTTGTGGGGACTTTCACCGGGGAGCTGTTTTTT. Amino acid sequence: CASSFVGTFTGELFF.

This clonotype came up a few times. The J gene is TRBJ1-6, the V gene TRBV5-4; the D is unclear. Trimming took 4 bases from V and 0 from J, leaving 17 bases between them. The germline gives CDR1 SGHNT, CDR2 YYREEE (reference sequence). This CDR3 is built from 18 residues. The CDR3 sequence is CASSLGRSSSSYNSPLHF. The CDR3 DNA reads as TGTGCCAGCAGCCTGGGGAGGTCGTCGAGCTCCTATAATTCACCCCTCCACTTT. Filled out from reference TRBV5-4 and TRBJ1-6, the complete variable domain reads ETGVTQSPTHLIKTRGQQVTLRCSSQSGHNTVSWYQQALGQGPQFIFQYYREEENGRGNFPPRFSGLQFPNYSSELNVNALELDDSALYLCASSLGRSSSSYNSPLHFGNGTRLTVT.

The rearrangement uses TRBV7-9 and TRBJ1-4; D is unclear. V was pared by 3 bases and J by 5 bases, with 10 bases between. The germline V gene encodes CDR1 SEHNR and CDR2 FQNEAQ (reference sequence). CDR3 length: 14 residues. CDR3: CASSFTNANEKLFF. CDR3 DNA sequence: TGTGCCAGCAGCTTCACCAACGCCAATGAAAAACTGTTTTTT.

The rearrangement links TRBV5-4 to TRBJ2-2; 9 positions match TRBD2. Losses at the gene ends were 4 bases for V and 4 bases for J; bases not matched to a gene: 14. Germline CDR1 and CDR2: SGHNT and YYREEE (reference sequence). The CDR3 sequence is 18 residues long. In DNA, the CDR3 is TGTGCCAGCAGCCCGGGAGCGCGGGGGGGCTTAAGCACCGGGGAGCTGTTTTTT. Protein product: CASSPGARGGLSTGELFF.

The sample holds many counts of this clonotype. The CDR3 reads CASSQAGGMETQYF. For the CDR3, the DNA is TGTGCCAGCAGCCAAGCGGGGGGTATGGAGACCCAGTACTTC. This sequence joins TRBV4-2 and TRBJ2-5; TRBD2 aligns across 7 bases. V was clipped by 1 base and J by 5 bases; unmatched bases: 4. The CDR3 contains 14 residues. CDR1 LGHNA and CDR2 YNFKEQ come from the germline V gene.

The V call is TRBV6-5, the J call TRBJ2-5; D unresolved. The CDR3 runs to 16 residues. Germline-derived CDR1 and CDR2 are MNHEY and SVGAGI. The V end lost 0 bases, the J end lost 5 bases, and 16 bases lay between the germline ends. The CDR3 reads CASSYSLDGLGETQYF. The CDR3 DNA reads TGTGCCAGCAGTTACTCCCTCGACGGGTTAGGGGAGACCCAGTACTTC.